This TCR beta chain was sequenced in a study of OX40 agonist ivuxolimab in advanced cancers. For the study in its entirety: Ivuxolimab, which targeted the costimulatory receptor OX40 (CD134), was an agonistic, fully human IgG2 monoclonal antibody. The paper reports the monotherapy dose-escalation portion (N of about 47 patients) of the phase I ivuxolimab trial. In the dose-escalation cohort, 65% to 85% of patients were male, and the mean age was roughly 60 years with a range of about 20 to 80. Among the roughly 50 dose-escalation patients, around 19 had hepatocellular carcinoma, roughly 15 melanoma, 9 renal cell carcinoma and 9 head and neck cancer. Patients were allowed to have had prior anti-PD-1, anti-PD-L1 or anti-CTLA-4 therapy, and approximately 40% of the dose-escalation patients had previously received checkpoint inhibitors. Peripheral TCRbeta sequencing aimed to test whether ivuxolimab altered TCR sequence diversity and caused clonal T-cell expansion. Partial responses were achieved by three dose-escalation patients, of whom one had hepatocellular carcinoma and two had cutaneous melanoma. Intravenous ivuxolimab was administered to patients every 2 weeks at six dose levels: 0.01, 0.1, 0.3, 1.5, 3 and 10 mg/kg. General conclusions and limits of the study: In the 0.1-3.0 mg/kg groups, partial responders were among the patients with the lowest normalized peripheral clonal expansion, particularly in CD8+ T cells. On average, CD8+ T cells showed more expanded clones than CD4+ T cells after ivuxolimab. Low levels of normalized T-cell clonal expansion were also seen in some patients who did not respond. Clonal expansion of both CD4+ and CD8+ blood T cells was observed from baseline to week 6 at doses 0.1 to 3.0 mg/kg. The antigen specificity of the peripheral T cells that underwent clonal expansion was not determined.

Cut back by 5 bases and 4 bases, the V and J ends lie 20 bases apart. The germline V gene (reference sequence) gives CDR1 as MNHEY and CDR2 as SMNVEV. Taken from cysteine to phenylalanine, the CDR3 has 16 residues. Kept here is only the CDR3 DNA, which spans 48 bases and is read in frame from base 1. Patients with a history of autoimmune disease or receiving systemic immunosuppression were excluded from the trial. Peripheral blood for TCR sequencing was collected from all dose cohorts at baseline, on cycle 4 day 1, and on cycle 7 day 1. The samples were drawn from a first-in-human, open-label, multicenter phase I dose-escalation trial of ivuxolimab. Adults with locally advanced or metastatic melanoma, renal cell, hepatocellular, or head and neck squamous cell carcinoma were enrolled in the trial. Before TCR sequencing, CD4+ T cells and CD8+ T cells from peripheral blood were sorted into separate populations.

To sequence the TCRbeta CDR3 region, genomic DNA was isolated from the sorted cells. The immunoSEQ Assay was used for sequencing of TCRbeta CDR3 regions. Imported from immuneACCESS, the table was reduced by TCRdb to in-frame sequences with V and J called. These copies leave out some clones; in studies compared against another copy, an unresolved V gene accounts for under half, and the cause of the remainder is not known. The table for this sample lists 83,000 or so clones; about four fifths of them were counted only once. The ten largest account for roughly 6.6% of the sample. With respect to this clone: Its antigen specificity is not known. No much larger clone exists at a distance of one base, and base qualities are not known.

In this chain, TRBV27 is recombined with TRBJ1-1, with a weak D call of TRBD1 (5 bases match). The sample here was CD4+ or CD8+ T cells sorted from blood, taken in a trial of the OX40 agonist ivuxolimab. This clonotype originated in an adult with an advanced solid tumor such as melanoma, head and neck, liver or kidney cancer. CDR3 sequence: CASSPVGVLGGTEAFF. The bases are TGTGCCAGCAGTCCCGTAGGGGTCCTGGGGGGCACTGAAGCTTTCTTT.